These T cell receptor beta chains were read from a single sample in a study of human T cells and chemical hapten exposure. TCRdb re-called the RACE reads through MiXCR, storing one row per CDR3 protein. The table shows roughly 360,000 distinct CDR3 sequences, with around 5% occurring only once. This sample comprised whole blood, obtained in connection with sensitization to the hapten diphenylcyclopropenone (DPC). All receptors derive from a woman aged 45-65 years with alopecia areata. Some clones in this sample may be carry-over from other donors' samples. CDR3s include the opening cysteine and the closing phenylalanine or tryptophan. D genes are given only for firm matches.

TRBV20-1	15	TRBJ1-4	.	CSARDIWQTGGKLFF
TRBV28	15	TRBJ2-4	TRBD1	CASSLTGGGKNIQYF
TRBV12-3/TRBV12-4	13	TRBJ1-5	TRBD1	CASSLTGNQPQHF
TRBV7-2	12	TRBJ1-4	.	CASSLVGEKLFF
TRBV6-4	15	TRBJ2-2	TRBD1	CASVTGEKNTGELFF
TRBV12-3/TRBV12-4	15	TRBJ1-1	.	CASSLRPGRHTEAFF
TRBV7-8	16	TRBJ2-7	TRBD1	CASSSTGQVLSYEQYF
TRBV6-5	17	TRBJ2-2	TRBD1	CASTTTTPGQGIGELFF
TRBV5-4	14	TRBJ2-7	.	CASSFGALSYEQYF
TRBV5-1	16	TRBJ2-7	TRBD2	CASSLGRSGELYEQYF
TRBV7-2	11	TRBJ2-3	.	CASSTRLSQYF